This T cell receptor beta chain was identified in a study of T cells after yellow fever vaccination (dated by TCRdb to 2018 to 2020). General notes on the study: The SMART-Seq v4 Ultra Low Input RNA kit was used to prepare libraries from fractions with low cell numbers. To follow T-cell clones before and after primary and booster YFV17D yellow fever vaccination, bulk TCR alpha and beta repertoires were sequenced over time. Two healthy male donors, one aged 18 to 29 and one aged 30 to 40 years, were included in the cohort. Blood was collected at multiple timepoints before and after primary and secondary immunization, and bulk PBMC replicates and cell subsets were isolated.

The junction carries 16 bases between V and J, which are trimmed by 1 base and 5 bases respectively. The CDR3 runs 15 amino acids, cysteine and phenylalanine included. Only the CDR3 DNA stays, 45 bases, in frame from base 1. The germline V gene (reference sequence) gives CDR1 as DFQATT and CDR2 as SNEGSKA. This clonotype was picked up many times. What antigen it recognizes has not been identified. The record has no base qualities; no much larger clone is one base away. The meaning of the sample's treatment or condition label: live attenuated yellow fever vaccine strain. A standard Ficoll-Paque protocol was used to isolate PBMCs from peripheral blood. Dynabeads CD4 and CD8 positive selection kits were used to isolate the CD4 and CD8 T-cell fractions. RNA was extracted with TriZol from bulk PBMCs, CD4 and CD8 fractions, and dextramer-positive and dextramer-negative fractions. What the authors observed across the whole study: A small fraction of clonotypes showed up in both the CD4 and CD8 compartments, probably as a result of convergent recombination. Compared with the primary T-cell response, the secondary T-cell response was faster but weaker, reaching its peak on day 5 rather than on day 15. Because only a couple of donors were included in the study, the extent to which the findings can be generalized is limited. Most clones expanded after primary vaccination were re-detected after the booster (almost 97% of CD4 and around 88% of CD8), suggesting broad memory maintenance. FACS-sorted repertoires could contain abundant contaminating clonotypes from the bulk population, so computational filtering was required.

Sequenced on an Illumina NovaSeq 6000. TCR cDNA was synthesized by 5'RACE template switching, through which a universal primer site and unique molecular identifiers were introduced. Priming of cDNA synthesis was performed from both the TCR alpha and TCR beta constant segments. Two PCR steps were used to amplify libraries, with sample barcodes and sequencing adapters being added in the second step. Sequencing of the libraries was done on either Illumina HiSeq 2500 (2x100 bp) or NovaSeq (2x150 bp). The study's own analysis went as follows. MIGEC was used to demultiplex reads and collapse the reads into UMI consensus sequences, and MiXCR was used for V(D)J alignment. Using edgeR on replicate PBMC samples, clonotypes were called vaccine-responding if FDR was below 0.01 and the log2 fold change was above 5 up to day 15. CD4 or CD8 identity was assigned to each bulk clonotype according to whether the clonotype was present at higher abundance in the sequenced CD4 repertoire or the sequenced CD8 repertoire. The public reads were quality trimmed at Q25 with fastp and then assembled into clones with MiXCR by TCRdb, keeping productive beta chains. All rows with the same CDR3 protein become a single entry with the most common DNA and genes. The V and J calls were determined by TCRdb, not by the authors. Present in this sample are some 320,000 distinct CDR3 sequences, about 10% of which were seen just once. The ten most abundant clones make up 3.3% of the sample.

The chain is encoded by TRBV20-1 joined to TRBJ2-3; the D gene is perhaps TRBD1 or TRBD2, each of them matching over 5 bases. Sequenced here: CD4+ T cells sorted from PBMCs, sampled 45 days after the yellow fever booster vaccination. This sequence originates from a man between 18 and 35 years old who received the YFV17D yellow fever vaccine. The CDR3 protein sequence reads: CSARARDEGRDTQYF. The base sequence is TGCAGTGCTAGAGCCCGGGACGAAGGAAGAGATACGCAGTATTTT.